The following is a T cell receptor (beta chain) sequence with its context. Its antigen is undetermined. The sample comes from a study of T cell responses to AZD1222 COVID-19 vaccine. Overall study results and limits: Spike was spanned by vaccine-associated CD4 TCRs, which were dominant at 160-218 and 743-854. AZD1222 recipients seropositive at baseline numbered only 5 to 7.

Germline CDR1 reads SGHTA; CDR2 reads FQGNSA. This CDR3 is 13 amino acids long. The ends were cut back, 2 bases at V and 9 bases at J, with 8 bases in the middle. Profiled with immunoSEQ multiplex PCR; TCRdb holds only in-frame clones, not every one. This table holds 100,000 to 150,000 clones, about 85% found once. The origin of this receptor is an adult who received the AZD1222 COVID-19 vaccine. V usage is TRBV7-2 and J usage is TRBJ1-6; perhaps TRBD1 as D (5 bases). The specimen comprised peripheral blood, sampled 28 days after the second AZD1222 dose. The CDR3, as DNA: TGTGCCAGCAGCTTACTGAGGGGTTCACCCCTCCACTTT. Protein: CASSLLRGSPLHF.